This T cell receptor beta chain was documented in a study of blood T cell repertoires in COVID-19. Germline V gene sequence: CDR1 LNHDA, CDR2 SQIVND (reference sequence). CDR3 length: 13 amino acids. Trimming pared 4 bases from V and 3 bases from J, leaving 9 bases between. The assay was immunoSEQ multiplex PCR, and TCRdb's table has in-frame clones only and misses some. The data contain approximately 210,000 clones, over 75% of them singletons. The source material was peripheral blood. The rearrangement joins TRBV19 to TRBJ1-2; TRBD1 might be the D (5 bases). The TCR originated in a human donor in a cohort sampled during active COVID-19. This chain's CDR3 is CASSKGKDYGYTF. The DNA for the CDR3 is TGTGCCAGTAGTAAGGGGAAGGACTATGGCTACACCTTC.